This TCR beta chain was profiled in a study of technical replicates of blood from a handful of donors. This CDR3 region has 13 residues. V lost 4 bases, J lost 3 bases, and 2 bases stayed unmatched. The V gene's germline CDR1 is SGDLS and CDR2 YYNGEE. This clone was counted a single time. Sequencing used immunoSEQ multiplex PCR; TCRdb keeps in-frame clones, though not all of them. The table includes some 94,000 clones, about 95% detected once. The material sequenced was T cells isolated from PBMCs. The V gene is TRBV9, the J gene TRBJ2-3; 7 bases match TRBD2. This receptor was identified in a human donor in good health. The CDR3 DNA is TGTGCCAGCAGCACGGGGGGTACAGATACGCAGTATTTT. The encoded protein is CASSTGGTDTQYF.